Below, 29 T cell receptor beta chains from the same sample are listed, as sequenced in a study of T-cell reconstitution after alpha-beta-depleted transplantation in children. Unique molecular identifiers featured in how the TCRbeta library was prepared. TCRdb re-called the PCR reads with MiXCR, one entry per CDR3 protein. The table records a few hundred thousand distinct CDR3 sequences, around 10% of them present only once. The material sequenced was PBMCs, taken before TCRalphabeta/CD19-depleted stem cell transplant. These receptors came from a boy younger than two with acute myeloid leukemia, due to receive a stem cell transplant.

This clonotype showed up many times. The chain uses TRBV4-3 and TRBJ2-2, with D perhaps matching TRBD2 (6 bases). CDR3 length equals 13 residues. CDR1 LGHNA and CDR2 YSLEER come from the germline V gene. V was trimmed by 4 bases and J by 7 bases, leaving 10 bases between them. The CDR3 coding sequence is TGCGCCAGCAGCCCCCCAGCGGGCGGGGAGCTGTTTTTT. Translation gives CASSPPAGGELFF.

J is TRBJ1-5 and V is TRBV28; 7 nucleotides agree with TRBD1. J gave up 7 bases and V 3 bases, and 6 bases lay outside the gene matches. Per the germline V gene, CDR1 is MDHEN and CDR2 is SYDVKM. CDR3 size: 14 residues. In nucleotides, the CDR3 is TGTGCCAGCAGTTTTAAGGGGGCTCGGCAGCCCCAGCATTTT. Encoded protein: CASSFKGARQPQHF.

This clonotype was seen repeatedly, ten times or more. The genes are TRBV12-3 or TRBV12-4 and TRBJ2-2; TRBD1 matches at 8 bases. CDR3 size: 14 residues. After removal of 9 bases from V and 4 bases from J, the junction contained 7 bases not matched to a gene. The CDR3 protein is CASATGVSTGELFF. The CDR3 DNA reads as TGTGCCAGTGCGACAGGGGTGAGCACCGGGGAGCTGTTTTTT.

This clonotype has at least ten counts. The chain recombines TRBV28 with TRBJ1-2, with D possibly matching TRBD1 (5 bases). The CDR3 extends over 15 amino acids. Trimming stripped 5 bases from V and 6 bases from J, with 19 bases between. Looked up from germline, CDR1 is MDHEN and CDR2 is SYDVKM. The CDR3 nucleotides are TGTGCCAGCAGTCCATGGGCAGGGAACTGGGATGGCTACACCTTC. This encodes CASSPWAGNWDGYTF.

This clonotype was detected ten times or more. Here the CDR3 reads CASSQTRGNEQFF. CDR3 bases: TGTGCCAGCAGCCAAACCAGGGGCAATGAGCAGTTCTTC. The chain combines TRBV14 with TRBJ2-1, with D perhaps TRBD1 (6 bases). From germline, CDR1 is SGHDN and CDR2 FVKESK. CDR3 length equals 13 residues. V was clipped by 2 bases and J by 6 bases, with 8 bases between them. The variable domain in full, with the rest retrieved from reference TRBV14 and TRBJ2-1, is EAGVTQFPSHSVIEKGQTVTLRCDPISGHDNLYWYRRVMGKEIKFLLHFVKESKQDESGMPNNRFLAERTGGTYSTLKVQPAELEDSGVYFCASSQTRGNEQFFGPGTRLTVL.

This clonotype was counted a few times. This chain links TRBV20-1 with TRBJ2-3; TRBD1 matches 8 bases. This CDR3 is 15 amino acids long. Looked up from germline, CDR1 is DFQATT and CDR2 is SNEGSKA (reference sequence). The junction had 6 bases not matched to a gene; V was cut back by 0 bases and J by 4 bases. CDR3: CSARDLYRGADTQYF. CDR3 in DNA: TGCAGTGCTAGAGATCTCTACAGGGGGGCAGATACGCAGTATTTT.

This clonotype was seen a single time. V is TRBV20-1 and J is TRBJ2-2; D unclear. Germline V CDR1 and CDR2: DFQATT, SNEGSKA (reference sequence). The CDR3 spans 15 residues. V shed 0 bases and J shed 4 bases, with 12 bases lying between them. For the CDR3, the DNA is TGCAGTGCTAGAGATAGAACACGCGCCACCGGGGAGCTGTTTTTT. It yields the protein CSARDRTRATGELFF.

This clonotype was counted many times. The chain is built from TRBV12-3 or TRBV12-4 and TRBJ2-5; 9 bases match TRBD1. The trim removed 6 bases at V and 5 bases at J, leaving 1 base unmatched. This CDR3 comprises 12 residues. The CDR3 here is CASRDRGETQYF. CDR3 DNA: TGTGCCAGCAGGGACAGGGGCGAGACCCAGTACTTC.

This clonotype came up many times. The J gene is TRBJ2-3, the V gene TRBV28; D not certain. This CDR3 contains 14 residues. Germline CDR1 reads MDHEN; CDR2 reads SYDVKM. Trimming removed 6 bases from V and 4 bases from J, with 14 bases in between. The CDR3: CASSLAAFSDTQYF. The CDR3 DNA reads TGTGCCAGCAGCCTTGCGGCCTTTTCAGATACGCAGTATTTT.

Details on this clonotype: Since a much larger clone is just one base distant, this may be a read error. This chain links TRBV2 with TRBJ2-2; unclear D gene. The V gene's germline CDR1 is SNHLY and CDR2 FYNNEI. The CDR3 spans 13 residues. Here the CDR3 DNA reads TGTGCCGGCAGAAGGTGGGACACCGGGGAGCTGTTTTTT. It specifies CAGRRWDTGELFF. Full variable domain (rest looked up from reference TRBV2 and TRBJ2-2): EPEVTQTPSHQVTQMGQEVILRCVPISNHLYFYWYRQILGQKVEFLVSFYNNEISEKSEIFDDQFSVERPDGSNFTLKIRSTKLEDSAMYFCAGRRWDTGELFFGEGSRLTVL.

V is TRBV28 and J is TRBJ1-1; TRBD1 aligns across 9 bases. Germline V gene sequence: CDR1 MDHEN, CDR2 SYDVKM. The CDR3 extends over 15 amino acids. J lost 4 bases, V lost 4 bases, and 7 bases had no gene match. The CDR3 region is CASSSFKTGGTEAFF. CDR3 nucleotide sequence: TGTGCCAGCAGTTCATTCAAGACAGGGGGCACTGAAGCTTTCTTT.

This clonotype has at least ten counts. V and J are TRBV12-3 or TRBV12-4 and TRBJ2-7; no clear D gene. The CDR3 consists of 17 residues. V was shortened by 0 bases and J by 2 bases, with 17 bases between the two germline ends. CDR3 coding DNA: TGTGCCAGCAGTTTAGCGCTAATTATTAATTGGGCCTACGAGCAGTACTTC. This gives the protein CASSLALIINWAYEQYF.

This clonotype was recorded a few times. The chain employs TRBV12-3 or TRBV12-4 and TRBJ2-1; 8 nucleotides agree with TRBD2. Trimming took 2 bases from V and 3 from J; bases not matched to a gene: 6. There are 16 residues in the CDR3. DNA for the CDR3: TGTGCCAGCAGTTTATGGGTAGCGGGGCGCTACAATGAGCAGTTCTTC. Translation: CASSLWVAGRYNEQFF.

In this sample, this clonotype turned up many times. The V gene is TRBV7-2, the J gene TRBJ2-2; tentative D call: TRBD1 (5 bases). CDR3 length equals 15 residues. Germline-derived CDR1 and CDR2 are SGHTA and FQGNSA. Trimming took off 3 bases at V and 6 bases at J, with 14 bases between the two ends. CDR3: CASSLGWGRPGELFF. In nucleotides, the CDR3 is TGTGCCAGCAGCTTGGGGTGGGGCAGGCCCGGGGAGCTGTTTTTT.

DNA for the CDR3: TGCAGTGCTCTGAACTCCGGGACTAGCGACCGGGAGACCCAGTACTTC. It codes for CSALNSGTSDRETQYF. V usage is TRBV20-1 and J usage is TRBJ2-5; the match to TRBD2 covers 10 bases. The CDR3 length is 16 residues. The J segment lost 5 bases and the V segment lost 5 bases, leaving 14 bases of the junction unmatched. Germline CDR1 is DFQATT and CDR2 is SNEGSKA (reference sequence).

J is TRBJ2-7 and V is TRBV5-1, with 7 bases lining up with TRBD2. The junction had 23 bases not matched to a gene; V was cut back by 3 bases and J by 5 bases. The CDR3 extends over 19 amino acids. Germline assignment: CDR1 SGHRS and CDR2 YFSETQ. CDR3 bases: TGCGCCAGCAGCTCTTCCCCCGGGGCCCAGAGCGGGGTTCGGGACGAGCAGTACTTC. Encoded protein: CASSSSPGAQSGVRDEQYF.

In the case of this clonotype: One end of the junction does not line up with germline, which may come from a read error. CDR3 loop: CASGLWPALNTEAFF. In DNA, the CDR3 is TGTGCCAGCGGTTTATGGCCCGCCTTGAACACTGAAGCTTTCTTT. The chain joins TRBV28 to TRBJ1-1, with D uncertain. This CDR3 spans 15 amino acids. Germline assignment: CDR1 MDHEN and CDR2 SYDVKM.

This rearrangement joins TRBV15 to TRBJ2-2; 9 bases map to TRBD1. With V trimmed by 3 bases and J by 3 bases, 17 bases remained unmatched. Germline V lookup: CDR1 LNHNV, CDR2 YYDKDF (reference sequence). CDR3 size: 20 residues. The CDR3 sequence: CATSSDLVGQGQFDTGELFF. CDR3 nucleotide sequence: TGTGCCACCAGCAGTGATCTAGTGGGACAGGGTCAGTTTGACACCGGGGAGCTGTTTTTT.

This clonotype was seen a few times. This chain uses TRBV11-2 with TRBJ2-3; TRBD2 matches at 10 bases. The V gene's germline CDR1 is SGHAT and CDR2 FQNNGV. This CDR3 is built from 18 residues. The ends lost 4 bases at V and 2 bases at J; junction bases unmatched: 12. The CDR3 protein is CASSSIAGGTLYTDTQYF. CDR3 in DNA: TGTGCCAGCAGCTCGATAGCGGGAGGAACCTTATACACAGATACGCAGTATTTT.

This clonotype was recorded a few times. The chain is built from TRBV20-1 and TRBJ2-7; the D gene could be TRBD1 or TRBD2 (5 bases each). This CDR3 is built from 13 residues. Looked up from germline, CDR1 is DFQATT and CDR2 is SNEGSKA (reference sequence). V dropped 6 bases and J dropped 2 bases, with 14 bases sitting between them. CDR3 sequence reads: CSATGRLAYEQYF. In DNA, the CDR3 is TGCAGTGCAACGGGACGGCTCGCCTACGAGCAGTACTTC.

This chain connects TRBV19 to TRBJ1-1, with D perhaps TRBD1 (6 bases). V shed 0 bases and J shed 0 bases, with 14 bases lying between them. The length of the CDR3 is 17 residues. Per the germline V gene, CDR1 is LNHDA and CDR2 is SQIVND (reference sequence). The CDR3 sequence: CASSIDRGAELNTEAFF. DNA for the CDR3: TGTGCCAGTAGTATAGATCGGGGGGCTGAGCTGAACACTGAAGCTTTCTTT.

The chain recombines TRBV7-8 with TRBJ2-2, with 13 positions matching TRBD2. The CDR3 is 16 residues long. The ends lost 0 bases at V and 7 bases at J; junction bases unmatched: 2. The germline CDR1 and CDR2 sequences are SGHVS and FQNEAQ. CDR3 sequence reads: CASSLAGLAGLGELFF. The CDR3 coding sequence is TGTGCCAGCAGCTTAGCGGGACTAGCGGGACTCGGGGAGCTGTTTTTT.

The sample holds many counts of this clonotype. CDR3 in DNA: TGTGCCAGCAGCTTAGGGACAGGGTGGAATAATCAGCCCCAGCATTTT. This encodes CASSLGTGWNNQPQHF. The chain is built from TRBV7-6 and TRBJ1-5; the match to TRBD1 covers 8 bases. Germline lookup yields CDR1 SGHVS and CDR2 FNYEAQ. This CDR3 is built from 16 residues. V dropped 1 base and J dropped 4; count of bases not matched to a gene: 6.

This clonotype came up many times. The chain is built from TRBV28 and TRBJ2-1, with 11 bases matching TRBD1. Unmatched junction bases numbered 5, after V lost 1 base and J lost 6 bases. CDR3 length: 16 amino acids. Germline V lookup: CDR1 MDHEN, CDR2 SYDVKM. For the CDR3, the DNA is TGTGCCAGCAGTTTATTAGGGACAGGGGGGTCCAATGAGCAGTTCTTC. This sequence encodes CASSLLGTGGSNEQFF.

On this clonotype itself: An end of the junction differs from the germline gene, which may be a read error. The rearrangement links TRBV7-2 to TRBJ2-5; unclear D gene. The CDR3 has 14 amino acids. CDR1 is SGHTA and CDR2 is FQGNSA in the germline V gene. CDR3 loop: CSSSQKAFGETQYF. CDR3 DNA: TGTTCCAGCAGCCAAAAGGCCTTTGGGGAGACCCAGTACTTC.

This clonotype showed up many times. The chain uses TRBV29-1 and TRBJ1-2; D gene uncertain. In germline, CDR1 is SQVTM, CDR2 ANQGSEA. This CDR3 has 14 amino acids. Trimming stripped 1 base from V and 4 bases from J, with 13 bases between. CDR3 DNA sequence: TGCAGCGTTGAAGGTTTAGACCTGCCCTATGGCTACACCTTC. Encoded protein: CSVEGLDLPYGYTF.

For this clonotype: It may be a read error: a sequence one base away is much more abundant. The chain is built from TRBV7-2 and TRBJ2-2, with 7 bases identical to TRBD2. Germline CDR1 reads SGHTA; CDR2 reads FQGNSA. Trimming at V came to 2 bases and at J to 4 bases, leaving 7 bases not matched to a gene. The CDR3 is 16 residues long. CDR3 sequence: CASSLRGDGGTGELFF. In DNA form, the CDR3 reads TGTGCCAGCAGCTTACGGGGGGACGGTGGCACCGGGGAGCTGTTTTTT.

This clonotype was observed at least ten times. The chain has TRBV24-1 and TRBJ2-3; D is possibly TRBD1 (6 bases). Germline CDR1 is KGHDR and CDR2 is SFDVKD. The CDR3 is 15 amino acids. The ends were cut back, 6 bases at V and 1 base at J, with 13 bases in the middle. Written as DNA, the CDR3 is TGTGCCACCAGTCCCCGCCGGACAGGCACAGATACGCAGTATTTT. This translates into CATSPRRTGTDTQYF.

This clonotype was counted ten times or more. The V gene is TRBV29-1, the J gene TRBJ2-7, with 9 bases lining up with TRBD2. Germline values: CDR1 SQVTM, CDR2 ANQGSEA. V gave up 2 bases and J gave up 7 bases; unmatched junction bases: 12. This CDR3 contains 15 residues. In nucleotides, the CDR3 is TGCAGCGTTGAAAAAATTGGCGGGAGGGGGATGGAGCAGTACTTC. As protein: CSVEKIGGRGMEQYF.